These T cell receptor beta chains were read from a single sample in a study of blood T cell repertoires in COVID-19. TCRdb keeps only in-frame clones here, not all; method: immunoSEQ multiplex PCR. The repertoire holds 470,000 or so clones, with roughly 89% as singletons. Sequenced sample: peripheral blood. The receptors derive from a woman in her twenties or thirties with acute or convalescent COVID-19. The CDR3 runs from the conserved cysteine through the conserved F or W. The order of the fields is V gene, clone size, D gene, J gene, CDR3 protein, CDR3 DNA. A D gene is named only where the DNA matches it firmly. A clone size is listed for some rows: how often the clone was seen (once, few, many), or a class if it is expanded.

TRBV9	NA	NA	TRBJ2-1	CASSVATPAGEQFF	TGTGCCAGCAGCGTAGCTACCCCCGCGGGTGAGCAGTTCTTC
TRBV30	NA	NA	TRBJ1-2	CAWRRQDFYGYTF	TGTGCCTGGCGAAGACAGGACTTCTATGGCTACACCTTC
TRBV2	NA	TRBD2	TRBJ2-1	CASSEALSISPGLAGGRSYNEQFF	TGTGCCAGCAGTGAAGCGCTTTCCATCTCGCCGGGACTAGCGGGGGGACGCTCCTACAATGAGCAGTTCTTC
TRBV23-1	NA	NA	TRBJ1-1	CASSLEDLMNTEAFF	TGCGCCAGCAGCCTAGAAGACTTAATGAACACTGAAGCTTTCTTT
TRBV7-2	NA	NA	TRBJ2-3	CASTLTPSLSDTQYF	TGTGCCAGCACCCTAACTCCTTCCCTATCAGATACGCAGTATTTT
TRBV7-2	NA	NA	TRBJ2-3	CASSLWGNTDTQYF	TGTGCCAGCAGCTTATGGGGCAACACAGATACGCAGTATTTT
TRBV11-2	NA	TRBD2	TRBJ2-7	CASSPPVAGGYYEQYF	TGTGCCAGCAGCCCCCCCGTGGCGGGGGGGTACTACGAGCAGTACTTC
TRBV5-6	NA	TRBD1	TRBJ2-7	CASSRGQSYEQYF	TGTGCCAGCAGCCGGGGACAGTCCTACGAGCAGTACTTC
TRBV5-1	once	NA	TRBJ2-1	CASSLDPGLYNEQFF	TGCGCCAGCAGCTTGGACCCGGGACTTTACAATGAGCAGTTCTTC
TRBV12-3/TRBV12-4	once	NA	TRBJ2-7	CASSPGLRYEQYF	TGTGCCAGCAGCCCTGGACTGAGGTACGAGCAGTACTTC
TRBV28	NA	TRBD1	TRBJ2-7	CASSFIDRGEQYF	TGTGCCAGCAGTTTTATAGACAGGGGCGAGCAGTACTTC
TRBV5-6	few	TRBD1	TRBJ1-4	CASSPQDRDHGEKLFF	TGTGCCAGCAGCCCGCAGGACAGGGACCACGGTGAAAAACTGTTTTTT
TRBV7-6	NA	TRBD2	TRBJ2-1	CASSLPLTSGGGLSSYNEQFF	TGTGCCAGCAGCTTACCATTGACTAGCGGGGGGGGGCTTAGCTCCTACAATGAGCAGTTCTTC
TRBV25-1	NA	NA	TRBJ1-5	CASSEGSQGGLRNQPQHF	TGTGCCAGCAGTGAAGGGAGTCAGGGAGGCTTACGCAATCAGCCCCAGCATTTT
TRBV5-8	NA	TRBD1	TRBJ2-7	CASSLRGRSYEQYF	TGTGCCAGCAGTCTCAGGGGGCGCTCCTACGAGCAGTACTTC
TRBV29-1	NA	NA	TRBJ2-7	CSLTDGTYEQYF	TGCAGCCTTACGGACGGGACTTACGAGCAGTACTTC
TRBV14	NA	TRBD1	TRBJ1-6	CASSQWRGQNNSPLHF	TGTGCCAGCAGCCAATGGCGGGGACAGAATAATTCACCCCTCCACTTT
TRBV19	many	NA	TRBJ2-3	CASSISGSGWTDTQYF	TGTGCCAGTAGTATAAGTGGGAGCGGATGGACAGATACGCAGTATTTT
TRBV19	NA	NA	TRBJ1-1	CASSAGSEAFF	TGTGCCAGTAGCGCGGGGTCCGAAGCTTTCTTT
TRBV19	NA	TRBD1	TRBJ1-1	CASNYPGQALNTEAFF	TGTGCCAGTAATTATCCGGGACAGGCATTGAACACTGAAGCTTTCTTT
TRBV7-3	NA	TRBD1	TRBJ1-2	CASSLLGQGGFTF	TGTGCCAGCAGCTTGTTAGGACAGGGGGGATTCACCTTC
TRBV6-4	NA	TRBD1	TRBJ1-1	CASKLEQGKNTEAFF	TGTGCCAGCAAATTGGAACAGGGGAAGAACACTGAAGCTTTCTTT
TRBV7-2	NA	NA	TRBJ1-1	CASSSPFRGMVGTEAFF	TGTGCCAGCAGCTCACCCTTCCGGGGGATGGTGGGTACTGAAGCTTTCTTT
TRBV30	NA	TRBD1	TRBJ1-2	CAWSAAPDRGYGYTF	TGTGCCTGGAGTGCAGCCCCGGACAGGGGGTATGGCTACACCTTC
TRBV4-1	NA	TRBD1	TRBJ1-2	CASSQGTGERGYTF	TGCGCCAGCAGCCAAGGGACAGGGGAGCGTGGCTACACCTTC
TRBV12-3/TRBV12-4	NA	NA	TRBJ1-1	CASSLGTATEAFF	TGTGCCAGCAGTTTGGGCACGGCCACTGAAGCTTTCTTT
TRBV15	NA	TRBD2	TRBJ2-5	CATSRGTSPEFETQYF	TGTGCCACCAGCAGAGGGACTAGCCCCGAGTTTGAGACCCAGTACTTC
TRBV19	NA	TRBD1	TRBJ2-2	CASTIGPQGDTGELFF	TGTGCCAGTACCATTGGGCCGCAGGGGGACACCGGGGAGCTGTTTTTT
TRBV30	NA	NA	TRBJ1-5	CAWSDGTGREYNQPQHF	TGTGCCTGGAGTGATGGTACGGGGAGGGAGTACAATCAGCCCCAGCATTTT
TRBV5-1	once	NA	TRBJ1-4	CASSRTTLDLKDEKLFF	TGCGCCAGCAGCCGGACAACCTTGGACCTGAAAGATGAAAAACTGTTTTTT
TRBV5-1	NA	NA	TRBJ2-5	CASSLVVSVETQYF	TGCGCCAGCAGCTTGGTGGTGTCAGTCGAGACCCAGTACTTC
TRBV27	NA	NA	TRBJ1-5	CASSLGSYQPQHF	TGTGCCAGCAGTTTAGGCTCCTATCAGCCCCAGCATTTT
TRBV9	NA	TRBD1	TRBJ1-1	CASSVETGAATEAFF	TGTGCCAGCAGCGTAGAGACAGGGGCTGCGACTGAAGCTTTCTTT
TRBV6-6	NA	NA	TRBJ2-2	CASSPPAQVSGELFF	TGTGCCAGCAGTCCTCCGGCGCAGGTTTCGGGGGAGCTGTTTTTT
TRBV30	NA	TRBD1	TRBJ1-6	CAWKGGDRNSPLHF	TGTGCCTGGAAGGGGGGGGACAGGAATTCACCCCTCCACTTT
TRBV6-2/TRBV6-3	NA	TRBD1	TRBJ2-7	CASSKPLGQVPYEQYF	TGTGCCAGCAGTAAACCTCTGGGACAGGTACCCTACGAGCAGTACTTC
TRBV15	NA	NA	TRBJ1-2	CATSRGGSYGYTF	TGTGCCACCAGCAGAGGTGGGAGTTATGGCTACACCTTC
TRBV2	NA	NA	TRBJ1-1	CASSPSQTTADAFF	TGTGCCAGCAGCCCTTCACAGACGACAGCAGATGCTTTCTTT
TRBV19	few	NA	TRBJ1-1	CASSIRRLGNTEAFF	TGTGCCAGTAGTATTCGGAGGCTCGGGAACACTGAAGCTTTCTTT
TRBV24-1	NA	NA	TRBJ2-3	CATSSPRGTDTQYF	TGTGCCACCAGTTCCCCTCGGGGCACAGATACGCAGTATTTT
TRBV3-1/TRBV3-2	NA	TRBD1	TRBJ2-5	CASSPTWGQGQRETQYF	TGTGCCAGCAGCCCAACGTGGGGACAGGGTCAACGGGAGACCCAGTACTTC
TRBV15	NA	NA	TRBJ2-4	CATSRELTGAKNIQYF	TGTGCCACCAGCAGAGAGCTGACTGGGGCCAAAAACATTCAGTACTTC
TRBV6-1	NA	TRBD2	TRBJ2-5	CASSEVGASGYQETQYF	TGTGCCAGCAGTGAAGTAGGGGCTAGCGGCTACCAAGAGACCCAGTACTTC
TRBV6-5	NA	NA	TRBJ1-4	CASSYRPGQSIRKLFF	TGTGCCAGCAGTTATCGACCCGGACAGTCGATCAGGAAACTGTTTTTT